A single sample is the source of the 21 T cell receptor beta chains below, sequenced in a study of chemoradiotherapy in HPV16-positive cancers. Profiling relied on immunoSEQ multiplex PCR, and the TCRdb table lists in-frame clones only, not all of them. The sample includes tens of thousands of clones, roughly 94% of them seen just once. The biological material was taken from a patient who underwent chemoradiotherapy. These receptor sequences come from a human donor with HPV-associated anogenital cancer.

The chain is built from TRBV19 and TRBJ2-1; D possibly corresponds to TRBD2 (6 bases). This CDR3 comprises 14 residues. V dropped 1 base and J dropped 7 bases, with 11 bases sitting between them. The germline V gene encodes CDR1 LNHDA and CDR2 SQIVND (reference sequence). The CDR3 DNA follows: TGTGCCAGTAGTATAGTCAAGCGGGCGAATGAGCAGTTCTTC. Its translation is CASSIVKRANEQFF.

This clone appeared a single time. V usage is TRBV4-1 and J usage is TRBJ1-4; D remains ambiguous. V lost 4 bases, J lost 8 bases, and 8 bases lay in between. CDR1 is MGHRA, CDR2 YSYEKL, per germline. This CDR3 is 12 amino acids long. The CDR3 region is CASSLPDEKLFF. The CDR3, as DNA: TGCGCCAGCAGCCTCCCAGACGAAAAACTGTTTTTT.

This chain links TRBV7-2 with TRBJ1-5, with D uncertain. V dropped 2 bases and J dropped 4 bases, with 18 bases sitting between them. This CDR3 is 17 amino acids long. From germline, CDR1 is SGHTA and CDR2 FQGNSA. CDR3 DNA: TGTGCCAGCAGCTTAAGGTCAGGAAATGGCAGGAATCAGCCCCAGCATTTT. Translated: CASSLRSGNGRNQPQHF.

V gene TRBV11-2 combines with J gene TRBJ1-1; no reliable D call. This CDR3 is built from 14 residues. Germline loops: CDR1 SGHAT, CDR2 FQNNGV. V lost 8 bases, J lost 4 bases, and 17 bases lay in between. The CDR3 sequence: CASSGSGYSTEAFF. CDR3 bases: TGTGCCAGCTCCGGGTCGGGCTATAGCACTGAAGCTTTCTTT.

The gene calls are TRBV5-5 and TRBJ1-4, with 12 positions matching TRBD1. There are 17 residues in the CDR3. Germline V gives CDR1 SGHKS, CDR2 YYEKEE (reference sequence). V shed 0 bases and J 10 bases; nucleotides not matched to a gene: 10. The CDR3 here is CASSLGLRGQGAGKLFF. CDR3 coding DNA: TGTGCCAGCAGCTTGGGTCTAAGGGGACAGGGGGCAGGAAAACTGTTTTTT.

V and J are TRBV29-1 and TRBJ1-1, with a tentative D call TRBD1 (6 bases). Looked up from germline, CDR1 is SQVTM and CDR2 is ANQGSEA. V dropped 6 bases and J dropped 5 bases, with 16 bases sitting between them. The CDR3 has 13 residues. The CDR3 reads CSVKQGGRTEAFF. The CDR3 DNA reads as TGCAGCGTCAAACAGGGTGGAAGGACTGAAGCTTTCTTT.

V and J are TRBV7-2 and TRBJ2-7; 7 bases align to TRBD1. Germline V lookup: CDR1 SGHTA, CDR2 FQGNSA. With V trimmed by 4 bases and J by 7 bases, 13 bases remained unmatched. This CDR3 has 15 residues. This CDR3 reads CASSSTSTGTVEQYF. Here the CDR3 DNA reads TGTGCCAGCAGCTCGACGAGCACAGGGACAGTTGAGCAGTACTTC.

V and J are TRBV6-1 and TRBJ1-5; D gene unclear. The CDR3 has 12 residues. The V and J ends lost 7 bases and 9 bases respectively, with 13 bases between them. In germline, CDR1 is MNHNS, CDR2 SASEGT. CDR3 coding DNA: TGTGCCAGCACCGATCGGGTTCTGCCCCAGCATTTT. It yields the protein CASTDRVLPQHF.

The genes are TRBV28 and TRBJ2-5; 7 bases map to TRBD1. Germline lookup yields CDR1 MDHEN and CDR2 SYDVKM. The CDR3 is 18 residues long. The ends lost 5 bases at V and 4 bases at J; junction bases unmatched: 19. CDR3: CASSQASNRGRRGETQYF. The CDR3 DNA reads as TGTGCCAGCAGTCAAGCTTCAAACAGGGGCCGCCGGGGAGAGACCCAGTACTTC.

The rearrangement joins TRBV28 to TRBJ1-4; TRBD1 matches at 9 bases. Germline CDR1 and CDR2: MDHEN and SYDVKM. Losses at the gene ends were 4 bases for V and 2 bases for J; bases not matched to a gene: 11. This CDR3 is 18 amino acids long. Here the CDR3 reads CASSSPGQGGRTNEKLFF. As DNA, the CDR3 is TGTGCCAGCAGTTCGCCGGGACAGGGTGGTCGGACTAATGAAAAACTGTTTTTT.

This clone was counted only a few times. V usage is TRBV6-1 and J usage is TRBJ2-3; D not resolved. CDR1 and CDR2 (germline): MNHNS, SASEGT. The CDR3 consists of 16 residues. V was trimmed by 2 bases and J by 3 bases, leaving 15 bases between them. CDR3 sequence reads: CASSEWGYDGTDTQYF. CDR3 nucleotide sequence: TGTGCCAGCAGTGAATGGGGATATGATGGGACAGATACGCAGTATTTT.

The chain has TRBV27 and TRBJ1-2; TRBD1 matches at 10 bases. The germline gives CDR1 MNHEY, CDR2 SMNVEV (reference sequence). Trimming at V came to 6 bases and at J to 6 bases, leaving 7 bases not matched to a gene. This CDR3 is 14 amino acids long. CDR3 amino acids: CASRSWDRGDGYTF. CDR3 coding DNA: TGTGCCAGCAGGTCTTGGGACAGGGGAGATGGCTACACCTTC.

V usage is TRBV29-1 and J usage is TRBJ1-2; D is possibly TRBD1 (5 bases). Germline CDR1 SQVTM, CDR2 ANQGSEA. The CDR3 totals 13 residues. V dropped 2 bases and J dropped 2 bases, with 9 bases sitting between them. CDR3 region: CSVESGHNYGYTF. CDR3 bases: TGCAGCGTTGAATCGGGGCACAACTATGGCTACACCTTC.

The DNA of the CDR3 is TGCGCCAGCAGTAGAGGGGGCATCACCGGGGAGCTGTTTTTT. Encoded protein: CASSRGGITGELFF. The chain carries TRBV10-2 and TRBJ2-2, with 7 nucleotides matching TRBD1. V trimming: 5 bases; J trimming: 4 bases; junction bases outside the gene matches: 4. From germline, CDR1 is WSHSY and CDR2 SAAADI. CDR3 size: 14 residues.

The chain joins TRBV19 to TRBJ1-5; TRBD1 agrees at 10 bases. The CDR3 extends over 15 amino acids. In germline, CDR1 is LNHDA, CDR2 SQIVND (reference sequence). With V trimmed by 4 bases and J by 7 bases, 7 bases remained unmatched. The CDR3 loop reads CASSTRTGGIQPQHF. The CDR3 DNA reads TGTGCCAGTAGTACCAGGACAGGGGGGATACAGCCCCAGCATTTT.

V usage is TRBV25-1 and J usage is TRBJ2-7; the match to TRBD2 covers 9 bases. The CDR3 spans 14 residues. V was clipped by 3 bases and J by 0 bases; unmatched bases: 0. Germline V gene sequence: CDR1 MGHDK, CDR2 SYGVNS. This CDR3 reads CASSEGLASYEQYF. The CDR3 nucleotides are TGTGCCAGCAGTGAGGGACTAGCCTCCTACGAGCAGTACTTC.

V usage is TRBV28 and J usage is TRBJ2-7, with D perhaps TRBD2 (6 bases). The germline V gene encodes CDR1 MDHEN and CDR2 SYDVKM. Trimming took 5 bases from V and 4 from J, leaving 6 bases between them. This CDR3 is 11 amino acids long. CDR3 nucleotide sequence: TGTGCCAGCAGTGGGACTTACGAGCAGTACTTC. Protein product: CASSGTYEQYF.

The count of this clone is one. The V call is TRBV6-5, the J call TRBJ1-4; 8 bases agree with TRBD1. Per germline, CDR1 MNHEY and CDR2 SVGAGI. This CDR3 spans 15 amino acids. The trim removed 6 bases at V and 8 bases at J, leaving 11 bases unmatched. The CDR3 DNA sequence: TGTGCCAGCAGGCTGATCCGGGACAGGAAGGAAAAACTGTTTTTT. This codes for CASRLIRDRKEKLFF.

This clone was recorded once. The V and J genes are TRBV7-3 and TRBJ2-3; no definite D call. V lost 2 bases and J 2 bases, leaving 8 bases between the germline ends. The CDR3 has 14 residues. Germline values: CDR1 SGHTA, CDR2 FQGTGA. In DNA, the CDR3 is TGTGCCAGCAGCTTAGCGAAGTCCACAGATACGCAGTATTTT. Amino acids: CASSLAKSTDTQYF.

The rearrangement links TRBV5-1 to TRBJ2-5; the D gene is possibly TRBD2 (5 bases). Germline V gene sequence: CDR1 SGHRS, CDR2 YFSETQ. The V end was cut by 4 bases, the J end by 1 base, with 17 bases between. This CDR3 is built from 16 residues. This chain's CDR3 is CASSLTVSGTQETQYF. The CDR3 DNA reads TGCGCCAGCAGCCTGACGGTAAGCGGTACCCAAGAGACCCAGTACTTC.

V is TRBV11-2 and J is TRBJ1-1; the D gene is possibly TRBD1 (5 bases). The CDR3 spans 13 residues. Germline V gives CDR1 SGHAT, CDR2 FQNNGV. The V end was cut by 3 bases, the J end by 5 bases, with 10 bases between. Written as DNA, the CDR3 is TGTGCCAGCAGCTTTAGAGAGGGGACTGAAGCTTTCTTT. Translated: CASSFREGTEAFF. Together with reference TRBV11-2 and TRBJ1-1, the CDR3 gives the full variable domain: EAGVAQSPRYKIIEKRQSVAFWCNPISGHATLYWYQQILGQGPKLLIQFQNNGVVDDSQLPKDRFSAERLKGVDSTLKIQPAKLEDSAVYLCASSFREGTEAFFGQGTRLTVV.